This T cell receptor (beta chain) was captured in a study of OX40 agonist ivuxolimab in advanced cancers. Turning to the study itself: The patients received agonistic anti-OX40 (CD134) antibody ivuxolimab. Broader study findings: There were, on average, more expanded clones in CD8+ T cells than in CD4+.

This table comes from immunoSEQ multiplex PCR, and its TCRdb copy is limited to in-frame clones, with some not included. The table has some 35,000 clones, over 75% seen once. This clone appeared a few times. Its antigen is undetermined. This CDR3 region has 18 residues. From germline, CDR1 is MGHDK and CDR2 SYGVNS. Trimming took off 8 bases at V and 0 bases at J, with 24 bases between the two ends. This material consisted of CD4+ or CD8+ T cells sorted from blood, taken in a trial of the OX40 agonist ivuxolimab. The chain joins TRBV25-1 to TRBJ2-3; D is perhaps TRBD1 (6 bases). This sequence originates from an adult with an advanced solid tumor such as melanoma, head and neck, liver or kidney cancer. DNA for the CDR3: TGTGCCAGCCGCCCAACCGTAAGGGTAGGGGGTAGCACAGATACGCAGTATTTT. Protein: CASRPTVRVGGSTDTQYF.